The clone carrying this T cell receptor (beta chain) was counted a few times. Noted time point: newly diagnosed GD, antithyroid drugs for less than 3 months. Preparation of the TCR library used RNA extracted from PBMCs. This CDR3 is 13 amino acids long. Trimming removed 1 base from V and 7 bases from J, with 11 bases in between. CDR1 is MGHRA, CDR2 YSYEKL, per germline. These data belong to a study of regulatory T cells in long-lasting Graves disease. Both iRepertoire HTBI primers and Arm-PCR of CDR3 regions were used to build the TCR beta libraries. One entry per CDR3 protein, called by TCRdb with MiXCR from the multiplex PCR reads. The sample carries roughly 500,000 distinct CDR3 sequences, about 14% recorded once. This same sample was also taken into another study, of T cells in Graves' hyperthyroidism and ophthalmopathy.

This clonotype was sampled from a woman between 45 and 60 years old with Graves disease. The sequencing used peripheral blood mononuclear cells (PBMCs), collected at new diagnosis, from a patient treated with antithyroid drugs. The chain couples TRBV4-1 to TRBJ2-7; tentatively, D is TRBD2 (5 bases). The CDR3 loop reads CASSQAGRGEQYF. In nucleotides, the CDR3 is TGCGCCAGCAGCCAAGCGGGTAGAGGGGAGCAGTACTTC.